This T cell receptor (beta chain) was captured by sequencing in a study of T cells after yellow fever vaccination. This clonotype was seen more than once but under ten times. UMIs and a universal primer site were added when TCR cDNA was made by 5'RACE template switching. TCRdb itself ran the 5' RACE reads through MiXCR, one entry per CDR3 protein. This table holds 350,000 or so distinct CDR3 sequences, about 7.8% found once. There are 13 residues in the CDR3. V shed 5 bases and J 6 bases; nucleotides not matched to a gene: 7. Germline V CDR1 and CDR2: DFQATT, SNEGSKA (reference sequence). The chain combines TRBV20-1 with TRBJ1-2; TRBD1 matches at 9 bases. The receptor was isolated from a man aged 18 to 29 who received the YFV17D yellow fever vaccine. The material sequenced was PBMCs, taken approximately 47 days after the first yellow fever vaccination. CDR3 DNA sequence: TGCAGTGCTCCGGACAGGGGAAGGGATGGCTACACCTTC. Its translation is CSAPDRGRDGYTF.